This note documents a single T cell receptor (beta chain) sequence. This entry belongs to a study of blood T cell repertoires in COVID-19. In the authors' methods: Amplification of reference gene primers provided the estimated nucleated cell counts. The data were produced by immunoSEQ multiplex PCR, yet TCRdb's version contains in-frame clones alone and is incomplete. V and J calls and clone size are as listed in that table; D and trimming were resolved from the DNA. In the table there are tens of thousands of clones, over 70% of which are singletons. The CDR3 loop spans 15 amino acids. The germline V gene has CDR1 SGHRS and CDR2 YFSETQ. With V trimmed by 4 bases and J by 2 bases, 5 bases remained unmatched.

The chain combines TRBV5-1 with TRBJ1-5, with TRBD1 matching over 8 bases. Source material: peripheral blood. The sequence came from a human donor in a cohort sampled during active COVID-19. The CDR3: CASSPAGGGNQPQHF. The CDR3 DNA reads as TGCGCCAGCAGCCCCGCAGGGGGCGGCAATCAGCCCCAGCATTTT.